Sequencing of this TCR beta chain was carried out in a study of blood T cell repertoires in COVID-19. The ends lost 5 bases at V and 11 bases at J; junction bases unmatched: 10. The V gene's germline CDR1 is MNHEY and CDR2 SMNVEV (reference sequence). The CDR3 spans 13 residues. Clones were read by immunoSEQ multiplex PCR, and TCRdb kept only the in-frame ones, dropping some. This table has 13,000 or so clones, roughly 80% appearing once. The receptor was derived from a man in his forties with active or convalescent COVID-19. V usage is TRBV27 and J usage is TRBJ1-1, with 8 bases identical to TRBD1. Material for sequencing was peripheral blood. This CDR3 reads CASSPTRQGWAFF. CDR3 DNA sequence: TGTGCCAGCAGTCCCACCCGACAGGGGTGGGCTTTCTTT.